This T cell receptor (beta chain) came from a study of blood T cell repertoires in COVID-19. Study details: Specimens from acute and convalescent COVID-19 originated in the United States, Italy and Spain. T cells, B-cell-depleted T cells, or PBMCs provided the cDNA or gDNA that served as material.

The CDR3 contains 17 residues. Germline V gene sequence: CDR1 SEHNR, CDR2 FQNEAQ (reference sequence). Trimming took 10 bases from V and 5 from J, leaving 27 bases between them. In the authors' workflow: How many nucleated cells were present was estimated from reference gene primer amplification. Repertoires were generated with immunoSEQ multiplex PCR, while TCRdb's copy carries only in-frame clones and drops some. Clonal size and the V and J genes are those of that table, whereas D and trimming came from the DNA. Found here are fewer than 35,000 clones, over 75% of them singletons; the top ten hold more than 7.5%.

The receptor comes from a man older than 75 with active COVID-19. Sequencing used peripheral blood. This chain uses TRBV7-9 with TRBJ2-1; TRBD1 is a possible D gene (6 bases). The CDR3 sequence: CATGEWTVTKGDNEQFF. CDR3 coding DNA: TGTGCCACCGGAGAATGGACAGTCACAAAGGGGGACAATGAGCAGTTCTTC.